The sequence of this TCR beta chain was determined in a study of T cells in Graves' hyperthyroidism and ophthalmopathy. TCR beta CDR3 region amplification was performed from RNA transcripts. The HTBI primer set drove a first-round RT-PCR of the TCR CDR3. TCRdb reprocessed the multiplex PCR reads with MiXCR, giving one entry per CDR3 protein. Found here are approximately 480,000 distinct CDR3 sequences, roughly 20% of them singletons; the top ten hold approximately 25%. Study-wide points: Most thyroid-expanded clonotypes above 0.001 were also found in blood.

This clonotype was seen a few times. What it binds is not known. This CDR3 has 16 amino acids. J gave up 5 bases and V 5 bases, and 12 bases lay outside the gene matches. Germline V gene lookup returns CDR1 SGHAT and CDR2 FQNNGV. This receptor was taken from a man aged 18 to 30 with Graves' hyperthyroidism. The sequenced sample was blood. This chain uses TRBV11-2 with TRBJ2-5, with 9 positions matching TRBD2. The CDR3 DNA is TGTGCCAGCAGCCCGGTTGATAGCGGGAGTTTTGAGACCCAGTACTTC. Amino acids: CASSPVDSGSFETQYF.